The 29 T cell receptor beta chains below were found in one sample sequenced in a study of beta chain features in type 1 diabetes. Every isolated RNA sample was fully reverse transcribed, so sequencing captured expressed TCRB transcripts. The repertoire was sequenced with immunoSEQ multiplex PCR; TCRdb's copy has only in-frame clones and lacks some. The sample shows 350,000 to 450,000 clones, about 15% of them seen only once. Sequencing was carried out using naive CD4+ T cells from blood. All receptors derive from a woman under 30 in good health.

The chain has TRBV21-1 and TRBJ2-1; the table's D call, TRBD2, was not checked against the DNA. TRBV21-1 is tagged as a pseudogene. There are 16 residues in the CDR3. The CDR3 loop is CASSRWTSAGVNEQFF. DNA for the CDR3: TGTGCCAGCAGCAGGTGGACTAGCGCAGGAGTAAATGAGCAGTTCTTC.

This clone was seen a handful of times. The gene calls are TRBV27 and TRBJ2-1; 7 nucleotides align to TRBD2. CDR3 length: 14 amino acids. V trimming: 3 bases; J trimming: 8 bases; junction bases outside the gene matches: 7. Germline assignment: CDR1 MNHEY and CDR2 SMNVEV (reference sequence). This CDR3 is CASSLVVAGHEQFF. CDR3 coding DNA: TGTGCCAGCAGTTTGGTCGTAGCGGGCCATGAGCAGTTCTTC.

V gene TRBV7-2 combines with J gene TRBJ1-1, with D hard to call. V was shortened by 5 bases and J by 5 bases, with 12 bases between the two germline ends. CDR3 length: 13 amino acids. The germline gives CDR1 SGHTA, CDR2 FQGNSA. The CDR3 protein is CASSRVVRTEAFF. DNA of the CDR3: TGTGCCAGCAGCCGGGTTGTGAGGACTGAAGCTTTCTTT.

This clone turned up a few times. V is TRBV23-1 and J is TRBJ2-7; possibly TRBD2 for D (5 bases). TRBV23-1 is reported as an ORF; its role is uncertain. Trimming left V 6 bases short and J 4 bases short, with 19 bases between. CDR3 length equals 15 residues. CDR3 nucleotide sequence: TGCGCCAGCAGGTCACACCCGCGGGCCCATTACGAGCAGTACTTC. Its translation: CASRSHPRAHYEQYF.

The rearrangement uses TRBV28 and TRBJ1-1; D not certain. Trimming removed 8 bases at V and 3 bases at J, with 16 bases between. The CDR3 consists of 14 residues. The germline CDR1 and CDR2 sequences are MDHEN and SYDVKM. The DNA for the CDR3 is TGTGCCAGCGACCGAAGAGGGAGGGACACTGAAGCTTTCTTT. As protein: CASDRRGRDTEAFF. Supplemented by reference TRBV28 and TRBJ1-1, the full variable domain reads DVKVTQSSRYLVKRTGEKVFLECVQDMDHENMFWYRQDPGLGLRLIYFSYDVKMKEKGDIPEGYSVSREKKERFSLILESASTNQTSMYLCASDRRGRDTEAFFGQGTRLTVV.

This chain links TRBV5-1 with TRBJ2-2; possible D gene TRBD1, 6 bases. This CDR3 is built from 15 residues. CDR1 is SGHRS and CDR2 is YFSETQ in the germline V gene. V was cut by 2 bases and J by 1 base, with 9 bases left in between. DNA of the CDR3: TGCGCCAGCAGCTTAGACAGGTGGAACACCGGGGAGCTGTTTTTT. This codes for CASSLDRWNTGELFF.

The chain is built from TRBV25-1 and TRBJ2-1; maybe TRBD1 (8 bases). Trimming stripped 6 bases from V and 5 bases from J, with 14 bases between. In germline, CDR1 is MGHDK, CDR2 SYGVNS. CDR3 length equals 14 residues. The CDR3 DNA reads as TGTGCCAGCAGAAAACAGGGGGGGGACAATGAGCAGTTCTTC. As protein: CASRKQGGDNEQFF.

The chain employs TRBV7-9 and TRBJ1-2; 9 bases fit TRBD1. CDR3 length equals 14 residues. Germline loops: CDR1 SEHNR, CDR2 FQNEAQ (reference sequence). V shed 5 bases and J 4 bases; nucleotides not matched to a gene: 5. CDR3: CASSQGQGPYGYTF. The CDR3, as DNA: TGTGCCAGCAGCCAGGGACAGGGACCCTATGGCTACACCTTC.

This clone came up a few times. This chain links TRBV9 with TRBJ2-2; TRBD2 matches 12 bases. The CDR3 is 16 residues long. Germline V lookup: CDR1 SGDLS, CDR2 YYNGEE. The ends lost 1 base at V and 6 bases at J; junction bases unmatched: 4. The CDR3 loop is CASSVLAGGRSGELFF. The DNA for the CDR3 is TGTGCCAGCAGCGTACTAGCGGGAGGGAGGTCCGGGGAGCTGTTTTTT.

This clone came up a few times. The chain employs TRBV9 and TRBJ2-5; 10 bases agree with TRBD1. Germline values: CDR1 SGDLS, CDR2 YYNGEE. The CDR3 totals 14 residues. J gave up 9 bases and V 4 bases, and 9 bases lay outside the gene matches. In nucleotides, the CDR3 is TGTGCCAGCAGCCCCCCGACAGGGGGCCTGGCCCAGTACTTC. It yields the protein CASSPPTGGLAQYF.

This clone was observed a handful of times. The rearrangement links TRBV30 to TRBJ1-5, with a weak D call TRBD1 (6 bases). This CDR3 has 13 residues. V was shortened by 1 base and J by 7 bases, with 11 bases between the two germline ends. Germline loops: CDR1 GTSNPN, CDR2 SVGIG (reference sequence). For the CDR3, the DNA is TGTGCCTGGAGTGGACAGGTTAGCCAGCCCCAGCATTTT. This codes for CAWSGQVSQPQHF.

Only a few counts were recorded for this clone. The DNA for the CDR3 is TGCAGCGTTGTTCAGGGAAATCTGAACACTGAAGCTTTCTTT. This translates into CSVVQGNLNTEAFF. The chain is built from TRBV29-1 and TRBJ1-1; TRBD1 might be the D (5 bases). This CDR3 region has 14 residues. V lost 4 bases, J lost 0 bases, and 12 bases lay in between. The germline V gene encodes CDR1 SQVTM and CDR2 ANQGSEA.

The chain joins TRBV28 to TRBJ2-1, with 8 bases identical to TRBD2. Germline V CDR1 and CDR2: MDHEN, SYDVKM. CDR3 size: 17 residues. J was trimmed by 1 base and V by 1 base; bases with no gene match: 6. CDR3 in amino acids: CASSLSFGGRSYNEQFF. In DNA form, the CDR3 reads TGTGCCAGCAGTTTATCCTTTGGCGGGAGGTCCTACAATGAGCAGTTCTTC.

This clone was counted a few times. The chain has TRBV27 and TRBJ2-4; 11 bases line up with TRBD1. J lost 8 bases, V lost 5 bases, and 8 bases had no gene match. The CDR3 is 15 amino acids. In germline, CDR1 is MNHEY, CDR2 SMNVEV (reference sequence). CDR3 DNA sequence: TGTGCCAGCAGTGACGGACAGGGGGCTCGGTACATTCAGTACTTC. It is translated as CASSDGQGARYIQYF.

This clone showed up just a few times. The chain links TRBV5-1 to TRBJ1-5, with D maybe TRBD1 (5 bases). The V end lost 0 bases, the J end lost 3 bases, and 13 bases lay between the germline ends. The CDR3 has 16 residues. Looked up from germline, CDR1 is SGHRS and CDR2 is YFSETQ. The CDR3 sequence is CASSLDGGGYNQPQHF. CDR3 DNA sequence: TGCGCCAGCAGCTTGGACGGGGGAGGGTACAATCAGCCCCAGCATTTT.

This clone came up a few times. The J gene is TRBJ2-7, the V gene TRBV5-1, with 9 bases lining up with TRBD2. From germline, CDR1 is SGHRS and CDR2 YFSETQ. This CDR3 comprises 14 residues. V trimming: 6 bases; J trimming: 4 bases; junction bases outside the gene matches: 8. CDR3 sequence: CASTPTSGQYEQYF. The DNA of the CDR3 is TGCGCCAGCACCCCGACTAGCGGCCAATACGAGCAGTACTTC.

This clone came up once. The V gene is TRBV18, the J gene TRBJ2-7; perhaps TRBD1 as D (5 bases). Trimming shortened V by 3 bases and J by 3 bases, and 9 bases separated the two germline ends. The CDR3 sequence is 13 residues long. Germline V gene data show CDR1 as KGHSH and CDR2 as LQKENI. CDR3 residues: CASSPGPNYEQYF. The DNA for the CDR3 is TGTGCCAGCTCACCGGGGCCGAACTACGAGCAGTACTTC.

This clone came up a few times. This sequence joins TRBV7-9 and TRBJ2-3, with a weak D call TRBD2 (6 bases). The germline CDR1 and CDR2 sequences are SEHNR and FQNEAQ (reference sequence). With 5 bases removed from V and 2 bases from J, the gap between germline ends came to 11 bases. The CDR3 consists of 14 residues. CDR3 region: CASSQGLNTDTQYF. As DNA, the CDR3 is TGTGCCAGCAGCCAGGGACTTAACACAGATACGCAGTATTTT.

The chain combines TRBV29-1 with TRBJ2-7; tentatively, D is TRBD2 (5 bases). Trimming shortened V by 4 bases and J by 3 bases, and 7 bases separated the two germline ends. The CDR3 extends over 11 amino acids. CDR1 is SQVTM, CDR2 ANQGSEA, per germline. The CDR3 nucleotides are TGCAGCGTTGGGGAGATCTACGAGCAGTACTTC. Protein sequence: CSVGEIYEQYF.

This clone occurred a few times. The chain combines TRBV7-9 with TRBJ2-1, with D possibly TRBD2 on 5 matching bases. V dropped 1 base and J dropped 9 bases, with 7 bases sitting between them. The germline gives CDR1 SEHNR, CDR2 FQNEAQ (reference sequence). The CDR3 is 12 amino acids. CDR3 bases: TGTGCCAGCAGCTTAGTAGAGGGTGAGCAGTTCTTC. Its translation: CASSLVEGEQFF.

This clone was detected a few times. The chain couples TRBV13 to TRBJ2-1, with 8 positions matching TRBD2. CDR1 is PRHDT and CDR2 is FYEKMQ in the germline V gene (reference sequence). The CDR3 is made up of 15 amino acids. V dropped 5 bases and J dropped 3; count of bases not matched to a gene: 6. The CDR3 DNA follows: TGTGCCAGCAGCAGGATGACTAGCGACTACAATGAGCAGTTCTTC. This codes for CASSRMTSDYNEQFF.

This clone was detected a few times. This chain joins TRBV6-1 and TRBJ2-5; 11 bases match TRBD2. After removal of 2 bases from V and 4 bases from J, the junction contained 3 bases not matched to a gene. The CDR3 consists of 15 residues. CDR1 is MNHNS, CDR2 SASEGT, per germline. The CDR3 DNA follows: TGTGCCAGCAGTGAACCTGGACTAGCGGGAGAGACCCAGTACTTC. It codes for CASSEPGLAGETQYF.

Details on this clone: In the same sample, other DNA sequences code for this CDR3. The DNA of the CDR3 is TGTGCCAGCAGCGTTAGCGGGAGCACAGATACGCAGTATTTT. It is translated as CASSVSGSTDTQYF. The chain joins TRBV9 to TRBJ2-3; the match to TRBD2 covers 7 bases. CDR3 length: 14 amino acids. CDR1 and CDR2 (germline): SGDLS, YYNGEE. Germline trimming cut 2 bases from V and 0 bases from J; bases unmatched to any gene: 0.

The CDR3 nucleotides are TGTGCCAGCAGCCCCCTGGAGCTATCCTACGAGCAGTACTTC. As protein: CASSPLELSYEQYF. The genes are TRBV7-6 and TRBJ2-7, with unresolved D. Germline-derived CDR1 and CDR2 are SGHVS and FNYEAQ. V shed 5 bases and J shed 1 base, with 12 bases lying between them. The CDR3 extends over 14 amino acids.

The chain joins TRBV4-2 to TRBJ2-5, with no clear D. There are 15 residues in the CDR3. With 1 base removed from V and 1 base from J, the gap between germline ends came to 10 bases. Germline assignment: CDR1 LGHNA and CDR2 YNFKEQ. The CDR3 nucleotides are TGTGCCAGCAGCCAAGGTCTCTTGAGCCAAGAGACCCAGTACTTC. Translating gives CASSQGLLSQETQYF.

This clone has only a few counts. The chain couples TRBV7-9 to TRBJ1-5; possible D gene TRBD1, 5 bases. CDR3 size: 13 residues. Trimming pared 6 bases from V and 4 bases from J, leaving 10 bases between. Germline V lookup: CDR1 SEHNR, CDR2 FQNEAQ (reference sequence). The chain's CDR3 is CASSPQENQPQHF. The CDR3 bases are TGTGCCAGCAGTCCACAGGAGAATCAGCCCCAGCATTTT.

This clone was detected a few times. V gene TRBV18 combines with J gene TRBJ2-7, with D maybe TRBD2 (6 bases). The CDR3 is 14 residues long. Germline loops: CDR1 KGHSH, CDR2 LQKENI. The V gene lost 1 base and the J gene lost 0 bases, with 7 bases spanning the gap. This CDR3 is CASSPQEGSYEQYF. DNA for the CDR3: TGTGCCAGCTCACCACAGGAGGGCTCCTACGAGCAGTACTTC.

This clone was seen a few times. In DNA, the CDR3 is TGTGCCAGTAGTGGACAGGCAAACACTGAAGCTTTCTTT. It codes for CASSGQANTEAFF. The chain is built from TRBV19 and TRBJ1-1, with 7 bases that match TRBD1. This CDR3 comprises 13 residues. CDR1 is LNHDA, CDR2 SQIVND, per germline (reference sequence). The V and J ends lost 5 bases and 2 bases, in that order; junction bases with no gene match: 2.

This clone was seen only a few times. The chain employs TRBV4-2 and TRBJ1-5; D might be TRBD1 (5 bases). The CDR3 contains 14 residues. V was pared by 3 bases and J by 4 bases, with 10 bases between. Germline V gives CDR1 LGHNA, CDR2 YNFKEQ. The CDR3 region is CASSQAGPNQPQHF. CDR3 bases: TGTGCCAGCAGCCAGGCAGGGCCTAATCAGCCCCAGCATTTT.